The TCR beta chain described here comes from a study of cytomegalovirus exposure and HLA in healthy donors. Across the study: Unique TCRs from HLA-typed donors, 70 million to 100 million of them, were held in an early data release. Broader study findings: A few of the chains that were CMV-associated were confirmed in vitro to be specific for CMV antigens. Later analysis indicated greater clonal expansion among HLA-associated TCR beta chains than among equally common other chains.

V lost 5 bases and J lost 2, with 13 bases in between. CDR3 length: 16 residues. Germline V gene data show CDR1 as MDHEN and CDR2 as SYDVKM. The PCR contained 60 Vbeta and 13 Jbeta primers. Using immunoSEQ multiplex PCR, the repertoire was profiled, and TCRdb retains in-frame clones only, with some absent. The sample consists of 140,000 to 150,000 clones, roughly 82% of them appearing once. As for this clone: Its target is not known.

The chain carries TRBV28 and TRBJ2-6; D may be TRBD1 (5 bases). Sequenced sample: PBMCs. The TCR sequence derives from a young man in good health and CMV-seronegative. The CDR3 is CASSTPQGAGANVLTF. The DNA for the CDR3 is TGTGCCAGCAGTACGCCTCAGGGTGCTGGGGCCAACGTCCTGACTTTC.